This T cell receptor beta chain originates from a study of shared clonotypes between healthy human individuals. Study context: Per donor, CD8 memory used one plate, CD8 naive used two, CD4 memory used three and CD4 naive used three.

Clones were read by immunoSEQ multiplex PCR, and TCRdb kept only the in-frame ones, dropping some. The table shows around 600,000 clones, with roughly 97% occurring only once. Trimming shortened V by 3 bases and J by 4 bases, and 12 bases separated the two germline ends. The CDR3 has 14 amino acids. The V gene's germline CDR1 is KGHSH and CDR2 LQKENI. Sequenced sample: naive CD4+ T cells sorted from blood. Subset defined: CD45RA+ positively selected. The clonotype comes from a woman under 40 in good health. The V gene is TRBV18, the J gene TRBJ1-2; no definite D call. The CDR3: CASSPGSSPYGYTF. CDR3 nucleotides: TGTGCCAGCTCACCCGGTTCAAGCCCCTATGGCTACACCTTC.